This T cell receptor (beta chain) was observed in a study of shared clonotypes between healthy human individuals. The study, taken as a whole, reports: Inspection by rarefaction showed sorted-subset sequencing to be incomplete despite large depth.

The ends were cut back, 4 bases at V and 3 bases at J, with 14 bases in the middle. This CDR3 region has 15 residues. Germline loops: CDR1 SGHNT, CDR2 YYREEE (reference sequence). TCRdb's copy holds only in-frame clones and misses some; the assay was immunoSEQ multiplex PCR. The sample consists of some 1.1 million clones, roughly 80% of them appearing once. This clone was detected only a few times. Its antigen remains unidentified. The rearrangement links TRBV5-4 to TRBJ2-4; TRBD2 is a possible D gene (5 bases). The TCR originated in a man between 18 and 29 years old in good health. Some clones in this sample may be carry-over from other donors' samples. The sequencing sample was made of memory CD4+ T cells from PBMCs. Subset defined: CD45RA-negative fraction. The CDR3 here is CASSTRTPDKNIQYF. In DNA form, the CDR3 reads TGTGCCAGCAGCACTAGAACTCCTGACAAAAACATTCAGTACTTC.